The 10 T cell receptor beta chains listed next were all sequenced from one sample in a study of Ad26.COV2.S vaccination and SARS-CoV-2 variants. The treatment is: around 19 received Ad26.COV2.S at low or high dose, single or two shots; roughly five received placebo; per-sample allocation not given. Each sample was drawn 63 days after the first injection (of vaccine or placebo). Assay used: immunoSEQ multiplex PCR; TCRdb lists only in-frame clones, some missing. The sample holds about 350,000 clones, roughly 90% seen once. The sequencing used peripheral blood, collected in a trial of Ad26.COV2.S vaccine versus placebo. The origin of the receptors is a person aged 18 to 65 who received the Ad26.COV2.S COVID-19 vaccine or a placebo.

The chain joins TRBV15 to TRBJ1-1; possible D gene TRBD1, 6 bases. Per the germline V gene, CDR1 is LNHNV and CDR2 is YYDKDF (reference sequence). Trimming left V 3 bases short and J 6 bases short, with 17 bases between. The CDR3 covers 15 residues. The CDR3 reads CATSSGQTMGAEAFF. For the CDR3, the DNA is TGTGCCACCAGCAGTGGACAGACCATGGGAGCTGAAGCTTTCTTT. Drawing the rest from reference TRBV15 and TRBJ1-1, the complete variable domain is DAMVIQNPRYQVTQFGKPVTLSCSQTLNHNVMYWYQQKSSQAPKLLFHYYDKDFNNEADTPDNFQSRRPNTSFCFLDIRSPGLGDTAMYLCATSSGQTMGAEAFFGQGTRLTVV.

The CDR3 nucleotides are TGTGCCAGCAGCAGGACGGGAGGGTATGGGGCCAAAAACATTCAGTACTTC. Translation: CASSRTGGYGAKNIQYF. This chain joins TRBV7-9 and TRBJ2-4, with TRBD2 identical over 8 bases. The CDR3 consists of 17 residues. With V trimmed by 5 bases and J by 1 base, 10 bases remained unmatched. CDR1 and CDR2 (germline): SEHNR, FQNEAQ (reference sequence).

DNA of the CDR3: TGTGCCAGCAGTTACAGCGCCGGCTACAATGAGCAGTTCTTC. Its translation: CASSYSAGYNEQFF. The chain links TRBV6-5 to TRBJ2-1; D gene uncertain. The germline gives CDR1 MNHEY, CDR2 SVGAGI. The CDR3 totals 14 residues. Trimming removed 2 bases from V and 3 bases from J, with 8 bases in between.

The chain combines TRBV20-1 with TRBJ2-1, with unresolved D. Germline V gene sequence: CDR1 DFQATT, CDR2 SNEGSKA (reference sequence). Trimming removed 0 bases at V and 13 bases at J, with 10 bases between. The CDR3 has 11 residues. The CDR3 coding sequence is TGCAGTGCTAGAGATGCATATGGACAGTTCTTC. Protein sequence: CSARDAYGQFF.

This clone was recorded once. The chain uses TRBV2 and TRBJ2-5; tentatively, D is TRBD1 (6 bases). Germline values: CDR1 SNHLY, CDR2 FYNNEI. The CDR3 is 13 amino acids. V was trimmed by 8 bases and J by 7 bases, leaving 17 bases between them. Here the CDR3 reads CASCLRQVGTQYF. The CDR3 DNA sequence: TGTGCCAGCTGCCTTCGACAGGTTGGGACCCAGTACTTC. The complete variable domain, with remaining parts taken from reference TRBV2 and TRBJ2-5, reads EPEVTQTPSHQVTQMGQEVILRCVPISNHLYFYWYRQILGQKVEFLVSFYNNEISEKSEIFDDQFSVERPDGSNFTLKIRSTKLEDSAMYFCASCLRQVGTQYFGPGTRLLVL.

The V gene is TRBV10-3, the J gene TRBJ2-5; TRBD1 aligns across 8 bases. V shed 5 bases, J shed 4 bases, and the junction held 9 bases outside the gene matches. Germline V CDR1 and CDR2: ENHRY, SYGVKD. The CDR3 contains 15 residues. CDR3 sequence: CAISPGQGPRETQYF. In DNA, the CDR3 is TGTGCCATCAGTCCTGGACAGGGCCCTCGAGAGACCCAGTACTTC.

V is TRBV6-6 and J is TRBJ2-5, with a possible D match to TRBD1 (6 bases). This CDR3 is 13 amino acids long. Germline V gene data show CDR1 as MNHNY and CDR2 as SVGAGI (reference sequence). Trimming stripped 4 bases from V and 5 bases from J, with 11 bases between. The CDR3 is CASSSRGQETQYF. The CDR3 coding sequence is TGTGCCAGCAGTTCCAGGGGCCAGGAGACCCAGTACTTC.

V is TRBV9 and J is TRBJ1-3; 9 bases map to TRBD1. The J segment lost 4 bases and the V segment lost 0 bases, leaving 8 bases of the junction unmatched. The CDR3 is 17 residues long. From germline, CDR1 is SGDLS and CDR2 YYNGEE. The CDR3 DNA sequence: TGTGCCAGCAGCGTAGGTCCGGGACAGGGTGACGGAAACACCATATATTTT. Protein: CASSVGPGQGDGNTIYF.

The chain couples TRBV6-5 to TRBJ2-7, with 7 bases matching TRBD2. The germline V gene encodes CDR1 MNHEY and CDR2 SVGAGI. The CDR3 runs to 15 residues. With 2 bases clipped from V and 3 bases from J, the junction kept 7 bases outside the gene matches. This chain's CDR3 is CASSYGGEGYYEQYF. Written as DNA, the CDR3 is TGTGCCAGCAGTTACGGGGGGGAGGGCTACTACGAGCAGTACTTC.

V usage is TRBV5-1 and J usage is TRBJ2-7; D remains ambiguous. CDR1 SGHRS and CDR2 YFSETQ come from the germline V gene. Between the trimmed V and J ends, which lost 0 bases and 1 base, there was a span of 5 bases. The CDR3 has 13 amino acids. The CDR3: CASSLEVSYEQYF. The CDR3 coding sequence is TGCGCCAGCAGCTTGGAGGTTTCCTACGAGCAGTACTTC.